These 11 T cell receptor beta chains were all obtained from the same sample, sequenced in a study of blood T cell repertoires in COVID-19. TCRdb's table, derived via immunoSEQ multiplex PCR, lists solely in-frame clones and lacks some. The sample records 240,000 or so clones, approximately 85% being singletons. Sequenced input: peripheral blood. The receptors here all came from a woman in her sixties or seventies with active or convalescent COVID-19.

The chain joins TRBV9 to TRBJ1-6, with D possibly being TRBD1 (6 bases). The CDR3 runs 15 residues. The V and J ends lost 3 bases and 8 bases respectively, with 15 bases between them. Germline assignment: CDR1 SGDLS and CDR2 YYNGEE. CDR3 residues: CASSAATGSHSPLHF. The CDR3 DNA reads TGTGCCAGCAGCGCCGCTACAGGGAGTCATTCACCCCTCCACTTT.

This clone occurred once. The rearrangement links TRBV7-9 to TRBJ1-1; 7 bases fit TRBD1. The V gene end was trimmed by 1 base and the J gene end by 10 bases; junction bases not matched to a gene: 6. This CDR3 region has 13 residues. CDR1 and CDR2 (germline): SEHNR, FQNEAQ (reference sequence). CDR3 in DNA: TGTGCCAGCAGCTTAGGGACAGGCTGGACAGCTTTCTTT. Its translation: CASSLGTGWTAFF.

The rearrangement links TRBV12-3 or TRBV12-4 to TRBJ1-1, with 9 bases that match TRBD1. The CDR3 is 13 amino acids. The J segment lost 6 bases and the V segment lost 5 bases, leaving 4 bases of the junction unmatched. As DNA, the CDR3 is TGTGCCAGCAGTGACAGGGGGGAGGCTGAAGCTTTCTTT. Translating gives CASSDRGEAEAFF.

This chain links TRBV6-5 with TRBJ1-1, with a possible D match to TRBD1 (5 bases). Trimming took 1 base from V and 1 from J, leaving 10 bases between them. The CDR3 has 15 residues. CDR1 and CDR2 from the germline V gene are MNHEY and SVGAGI. The CDR3 sequence is CASSYLGQGNTEAFF. The CDR3 nucleotides read TGTGCCAGCAGTTACTTAGGGCAGGGGAACACTGAAGCTTTCTTT.

The chain is built from TRBV19 and TRBJ1-5; 7 bases line up with TRBD1. This CDR3 region has 14 residues. From germline, CDR1 is LNHDA and CDR2 SQIVND (reference sequence). With 5 bases clipped from V and 6 bases from J, the junction kept 7 bases outside the gene matches. The CDR3 DNA follows: TGTGCCAGTAGTCCCCGGGACAGCCTTCAGCCCCAGCATTTT. This sequence encodes CASSPRDSLQPQHF.

The chain combines TRBV20-1 with TRBJ1-5; the D is unclear. The V and J ends lost 7 bases and 0 bases respectively, with 4 bases between them. The CDR3 spans 11 residues. Germline V gene data show CDR1 as DFQATT and CDR2 as SNEGSKA (reference sequence). The CDR3 sequence: CSGDSNQPQHF. CDR3 coding DNA: TGCAGTGGAGATAGCAATCAGCCCCAGCATTTT.

This chain uses TRBV5-1 with TRBJ1-1; possibly TRBD1 for D (5 bases). This CDR3 comprises 14 residues. V was trimmed by 4 bases and J by 2 bases, leaving 12 bases between them. CDR1 SGHRS and CDR2 YFSETQ come from the germline V gene. The CDR3 is CASSGDGGNTEAFF. For the CDR3, the DNA is TGCGCCAGCAGCGGGGACGGGGGAAACACTGAAGCTTTCTTT.

The genes are TRBV12-3 or TRBV12-4 and TRBJ2-2, with 7 nucleotides matching TRBD1. This CDR3 region has 13 residues. Trimming took 10 bases from V and 4 from J; bases not matched to a gene: 6. The CDR3 bases are TGTGCCACCGAGGGGGCGGGCACCGGGGAGCTGTTTTTT. Amino acids: CATEGAGTGELFF.

As for this clone: A far larger clone lies a single base away; this is likely a read error. The chain employs TRBV4-1 and TRBJ1-6; tentative D call: TRBD1 (6 bases). The CDR3 covers 15 residues. Germline CDR1 reads MGHRA; CDR2 reads YSYEKL. The CDR3 is CACSRRQADNSPLHF. DNA for the CDR3: TGCGCCTGCAGCCGCCGACAGGCAGATAATTCACCCCTCCACTTT.

The chain has TRBV19 and TRBJ2-3; the D gene is possibly TRBD1 (6 bases). The CDR3 runs to 15 residues. Germline CDR1 LNHDA, CDR2 SQIVND (reference sequence). Trimming left V 1 base short and J 4 bases short, with 12 bases between. In nucleotides, the CDR3 is TGTGCCAGTAGTATAGGGGGGCGCGCCGCAGATACGCAGTATTTT. Protein product: CASSIGGRAADTQYF.

V and J are TRBV11-2 and TRBJ1-1; D might be TRBD1 (5 bases). CDR3 length: 15 residues. Germline CDR1 and CDR2: SGHAT and FQNNGV. V was pared by 1 base and J by 7 bases, with 16 bases between. DNA of the CDR3: TGTGCCAGCAGCTTAGGTTCGGGGGATGAAGGTGAAGCTTTCTTT. Residues: CASSLGSGDEGEAFF.